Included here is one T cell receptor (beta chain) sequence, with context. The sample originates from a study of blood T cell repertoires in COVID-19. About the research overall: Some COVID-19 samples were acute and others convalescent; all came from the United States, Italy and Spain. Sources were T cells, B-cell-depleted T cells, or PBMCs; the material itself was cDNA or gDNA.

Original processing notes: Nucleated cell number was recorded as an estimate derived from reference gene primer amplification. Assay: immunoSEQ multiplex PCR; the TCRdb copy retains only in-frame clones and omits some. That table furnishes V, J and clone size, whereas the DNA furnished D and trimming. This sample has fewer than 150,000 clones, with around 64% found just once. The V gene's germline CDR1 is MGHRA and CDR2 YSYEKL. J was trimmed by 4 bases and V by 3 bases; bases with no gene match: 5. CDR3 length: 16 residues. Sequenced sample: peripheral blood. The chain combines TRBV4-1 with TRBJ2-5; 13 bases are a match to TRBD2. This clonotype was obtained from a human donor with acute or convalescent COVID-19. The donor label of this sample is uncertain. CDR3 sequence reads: CASSQDGTSGVETQYF. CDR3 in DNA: TGCGCCAGCAGCCAGGATGGGACTAGCGGGGTAGAGACCCAGTACTTC.